These 17 T cell receptor beta chains share one sample of origin, sequenced in a study of T cell clonality in common variable immunodeficiency. Measured with immunoSEQ multiplex PCR; TCRdb has only the in-frame clones, and not every one. There are around 60,000 clones in the sample, none observed a single time. The specimen sequenced was peripheral blood mononuclear cells. Receptor source: a person aged 18 to 70 in good health.

The sample holds many counts of this clone. The read comes to an end 3 residues before the CDR3 does, leaving the germline J gene to fill in the end. The V and J genes are TRBV30 and TRBJ1-1; tentatively, D is TRBD1 (5 bases). This CDR3 comprises 13 residues. Germline CDR1 is GTSNPN and CDR2 is SVGIG (reference sequence). V gave up 2 bases and J gave up 0 bases, with 7 bases separating them. The sequenced part of the CDR3 DNA is TGTGCCTGGAGTAGGGGCATGAACACTGAA. This translates into CAWSRGMNTE. The full CDR3 is CAWSRGMNTEAFF.

This clone came up many times. Read coverage stops 3 residues before the CDR3 terminus; the germline J gene supplies the remainder. V is TRBV28 and J is TRBJ2-5, with TRBD2 matching over 7 bases. Trimming removed 6 bases from V and 2 bases from J; junction bases left unmatched: 15. There are 17 residues in the CDR3. CDR1 is MDHEN, CDR2 SYDVKM, per germline. CDR3 loop: CASRVLRAGTTQETQYF. CDR3 bases read: TGTGCCAGCAGGGTCCTTAGGGCCGGGACTACTCAAGAGACC.

This clone has more than one count but fewer than ten. This may arise from a read error, as a much more abundant clone is one base away. The read is 3 residues too short to cover the CDR3 end, so that end is filled in from the germline J gene. J is TRBJ2-7 and V is TRBV7-9; 7 nucleotides match TRBD2. Germline V gene lookup returns CDR1 SEHNR and CDR2 FQNEAQ (reference sequence). This CDR3 is 13 amino acids long. The CDR3 loop is CSSRNGLAYEQYF. The CDR3 DNA, read in part, is TGTTCCAGCAGGAACGGACTAGCCTACGAG.

This clone was observed a handful of times. CDR3 DNA, as far as it was read: TGTGCCACCCGGGGGGGCAACACTGAA. It translates to CATRGGNTE. The CDR3 reads in full as CATRGGNTEAFF. V is TRBV19 and J is TRBJ1-1, with TRBD1 as a possible D gene (6 bases). The DNA ends 3 residues before the CDR3 does, and the rest of the CDR3 is filled in from the germline J gene. CDR3 length equals 12 residues. The V gene's germline CDR1 is LNHDA and CDR2 SQIVND (reference sequence). Trimming cost V 10 bases and J 2 bases, with 11 bases left between them.

At least ten counts were recorded for this clone. The observed sequence ends 3 residues before the CDR3 terminus, with the missing tail filled in from the germline J gene. This chain joins TRBV20-1 and TRBJ2-1; D is perhaps TRBD2 (5 bases). Trimming removed 3 bases at V and 0 bases at J, with 9 bases between. Germline lookup yields CDR1 DFQATT and CDR2 SNEGSKA (reference sequence). The CDR3 is 14 residues long. The covered CDR3 bases are TGCAGTGCTAGGAAGCGGAGCTCCTACAATGAG. It yields the protein CSARKRSSYNE. The complete CDR3 reads CSARKRSSYNEQFF.

This clone was seen at least ten times. The identical CDR3 is also encoded by other nucleotide sequences in the sample. The CDR3 DNA, read in part, is TGTGCCAGCAGTGAACTAGCGGGGGGCTACAATGAG. This encodes CASSELAGGYNE. Given in full, the CDR3 is CASSELAGGYNEQFF. The chain joins TRBV6-1 to TRBJ2-1, with 11 bases fitting TRBD2. Read sequence stops 3 residues before the CDR3 end, and the germline J gene provides the missing end. The CDR3 spans 15 residues. V was pared by 2 bases and J by 3 bases, with 0 bases of the junction left unmatched. The germline gives CDR1 MNHNS, CDR2 SASEGT.

Concerning this clone itself: The DNA ends 3 residues before the CDR3 does, and the rest of the CDR3 is filled in from the germline J gene. This chain links TRBV30 with TRBJ2-5; 7 nucleotides align to TRBD1. Unmatched junction bases numbered 3, after V lost 0 bases and J lost 2 bases. Germline CDR1 GTSNPN, CDR2 SVGIG (reference sequence). CDR3 length: 14 residues. The sequenced CDR3 bases are TGTGCCTGGAGTGTAAGGGGGCGACAAGAGACC. Translated, it gives CAWSVRGRQET. The entire CDR3 sequence reads CAWSVRGRQETQYF.

This clone was seen ten or more times. From the germline J gene comes the end of the CDR3, since the read stops 3 residues before it. V is TRBV12-3 or TRBV12-4 and J is TRBJ2-3; 7 bases are a match to TRBD2. This CDR3 region has 15 residues. Trimming removed 7 bases from V and 6 bases from J; junction bases left unmatched: 13. The CDR3 protein is CASTTPGLVRDTQYF. The part of the CDR3 DNA that was read is TGTGCCAGCACCACCCCCGGACTAGTCAGGGATACG.

In this sample, this clone turned up many times. CDR3 region: CSALVAGLNAFNEKLFF. The covered CDR3 bases are TGCAGTGCTTTGGTTGCAGGCCTTAATGCTTTTAATGAAAAA. The chain uses TRBV20-1 and TRBJ1-4, with D unclear. The read is 3 residues too short to cover the CDR3 end, so that end is filled in from the germline J gene. V was trimmed by 5 bases and J by 4 bases, leaving 23 bases between them. The CDR3 runs 17 residues. The germline CDR1 and CDR2 sequences are DFQATT and SNEGSKA (reference sequence).

With regard to this clone: The read ends 3 residues before the CDR3 terminus; that terminus is restored from the germline J gene. This chain connects TRBV10-2 to TRBJ2-5; D gene unclear. This CDR3 region has 13 residues. CDR1 and CDR2 from the germline V gene are WSHSY and SAAADI. V lost 3 bases to trimming and J lost 0 bases, with 5 bases between them. Here the CDR3 reads CASSDTDQETQYF. Partial CDR3 DNA: TGCGCCAGCAGTGATACAGACCAAGAGACC.

This clone was seen repeatedly, ten times or more. The read halts 3 residues ahead of the CDR3 end, with the missing end drawn from the germline J gene. V and J are TRBV29-1 and TRBJ2-2; no firm D call. CDR1 SQVTM and CDR2 ANQGSEA come from the germline V gene. V lost 7 bases and J lost 4, with 10 bases in between. This CDR3 has 12 residues. The CDR3 bases that were read are TGCAGCGCCTCCCGCGGCACCGGGGAG. Translating it yields CSASRGTGE. The whole CDR3 protein is CSASRGTGELFF.

This clone was recorded many times. Read data end 3 residues before the CDR3 end; the end is taken from the germline J gene. The V gene is TRBV28, the J gene TRBJ2-7; a weak D match, TRBD1 (6 bases). This CDR3 contains 12 residues. Trimming took off 7 bases at V and 5 bases at J, with 12 bases between the two ends. Germline V gene data show CDR1 as MDHEN and CDR2 as SYDVKM. The DNA read from the CDR3 is TGTGCCAGCAATGGGGGCAGCAACGAG. It translates to CASNGGSNE. The full CDR3 protein is CASNGGSNEQYF.

In this sample, this clone turned up many times. The read halts 3 residues ahead of the CDR3 end, with the missing end drawn from the germline J gene. V is TRBV7-3 and J is TRBJ2-1, with a weak D call TRBD2 (6 bases). The CDR3 is made up of 13 amino acids. The germline V gene has CDR1 SGHTA and CDR2 FQGTGA. The V and J ends lost 2 bases and 6 bases respectively, with 8 bases between them. CDR3 bases read: TGTGCCAGCAGCTTAGGCGGGATCAATGAG. Translated, it gives CASSLGGINE. The full-length CDR3 reads as CASSLGGINEQFF.

Points on this clone: The read terminates 3 residues ahead of where the CDR3 ends, so the germline J gene completes it. J is TRBJ2-3 and V is TRBV11-2, with 7 bases that match TRBD2. The CDR3 runs 15 residues. CDR1 is SGHAT, CDR2 FQNNGV, per germline. The trim removed 5 bases at V and 4 bases at J, leaving 9 bases unmatched. The CDR3 region is CASSPPGAGADTQYF. CDR3 bases read: TGTGCCAGCAGCCCCCCCGGCGCGGGGGCAGATACG.

This clone was found many times. The read terminates 3 residues ahead of where the CDR3 ends, so the germline J gene completes it. The rearrangement links TRBV14 to TRBJ2-3; 11 nucleotides line up with TRBD1. This CDR3 has 15 amino acids. The germline gives CDR1 SGHDN, CDR2 FVKESK. Germline trimming cut 4 bases from V and 5 bases from J; bases unmatched to any gene: 5. The CDR3 sequence is CASSRPGQGEDTQYF. CDR3 DNA (partial): TGTGCCAGCAGCCGCCCGGGACAGGGGGAAGATACG.

This clone was seen ten or more times. The CDR3 goes on 3 residues after the read ends, and that part is filled in from the germline J gene. V gene TRBV28 combines with J gene TRBJ2-7; TRBD2 aligns across 14 bases. The CDR3 has 17 amino acids. Germline V lookup: CDR1 MDHEN, CDR2 SYDVKM. V lost 6 bases and J lost 2; bases outside the gene matches: 9. Here the CDR3 reads CASRSTGTSGRPYEQYF. The covered CDR3 bases are TGTGCCAGCAGATCGACCGGGACTAGCGGGAGACCCTACGAG.

This clone was counted many times. The read terminates 3 residues ahead of where the CDR3 ends, so the germline J gene completes it. V usage is TRBV7-9 and J usage is TRBJ1-4, with D perhaps TRBD1 (6 bases). The germline gives CDR1 SEHNR, CDR2 FQNEAQ (reference sequence). CDR3 length: 15 amino acids. Trimming cost V 5 bases and J 2 bases, with 12 bases left between them. The CDR3 bases that were read are TGTGCCAGCAGCCAGGGGCTAGGGACTAATGAAAAA. It translates to CASSQGLGTNEK. The whole CDR3 protein is CASSQGLGTNEKLFF.